Shown below are 16 T cell receptor beta chains from a single sample sequenced in a study of blood T cell repertoires in COVID-19. Assay used: immunoSEQ multiplex PCR; TCRdb lists only in-frame clones, some missing. The sample has 30,000 or so clones, more than 85% seen once. Sequenced sample: peripheral blood. These receptors came from a male donor with active COVID-19.

This chain uses TRBV6-5 with TRBJ2-7, with 11 bases matching TRBD1. This CDR3 contains 14 residues. CDR1 and CDR2 from the germline V gene are MNHEY and SVGAGI. The V segment lost 6 bases and the J segment 2 bases; nucleotides outside the gene matches: 3. The CDR3 loop is CASRSDRGPYEQYF. The CDR3 DNA reads as TGTGCCAGCAGGTCGGACAGGGGGCCCTACGAGCAGTACTTC.

V gene TRBV6-5 combines with J gene TRBJ1-6; D is unresolved. Germline V gene sequence: CDR1 MNHEY, CDR2 SVGAGI. This CDR3 is built from 14 residues. V was pared by 0 bases and J by 7 bases, with 7 bases between. The CDR3 sequence: CASSYSRGNSPLHF. In DNA form, the CDR3 reads TGTGCCAGCAGTTACTCGCGGGGAAATTCACCCCTCCACTTT.

V is TRBV4-2 and J is TRBJ1-3, with TRBD1 matching over 7 bases. Germline V gene lookup returns CDR1 LGHNA and CDR2 YNFKEQ. This CDR3 comprises 16 residues. Unmatched junction bases numbered 8, after V lost 4 bases and J lost 2 bases. CDR3 sequence reads: CASSRTGDAAGNTIYF. The DNA of the CDR3 is TGTGCCAGCAGCCGAACAGGGGACGCGGCTGGAAACACCATATATTTT.

The V call is TRBV5-5, the J call TRBJ2-6, with D possibly TRBD2 on 6 matching bases. V was cut by 4 bases and J by 3 bases, with 20 bases left in between. CDR3 length: 18 residues. The germline V gene encodes CDR1 SGHKS and CDR2 YYEKEE (reference sequence). CDR3 sequence (DNA): TGTGCCAGCAGCCCGGCTATCCTTAGGGGAGGTGGGGCCAACGTCCTGACTTTC. It is translated as CASSPAILRGGGANVLTF.

The J gene is TRBJ2-3, the V gene TRBV4-1; 8 nucleotides line up with TRBD2. The germline CDR1 and CDR2 sequences are MGHRA and YSYEKL. This CDR3 is built from 17 residues. The junction had 11 bases not matched to a gene; V was cut back by 4 bases and J by 2 bases. The CDR3 is CASSLLIAGGFTDTQYF. The CDR3 DNA reads TGCGCCAGCAGCCTCCTCATCGCGGGGGGATTCACAGATACGCAGTATTTT.

The chain links TRBV18 to TRBJ1-2; D is unclear. Trimming took off 0 bases at V and 2 bases at J, with 19 bases between the two ends. Germline V lookup: CDR1 KGHSH, CDR2 LQKENI. This CDR3 has 18 residues. The CDR3 reads CASSPPAGGNLKNYGYTF. The DNA for the CDR3 is TGTGCCAGCTCACCACCGGCAGGAGGGAATCTTAAAAACTATGGCTACACCTTC. Full variable domain (outside the CDR3, taken from reference TRBV18 and TRBJ1-2): NAGVMQNPRHLVRRRGQEARLRCSPMKGHSHVYWYRQLPEEGLKFMVYLQKENIIDESGMPKERFSAEFPKEGPSILRIQQVVRGDSAAYFCASSPPAGGNLKNYGYTFGSGTRLTVV.

The rearrangement links TRBV5-4 to TRBJ2-1; weak D call: TRBD2 (5 bases). V lost 3 bases to trimming and J lost 9 bases, with 19 bases between them. The CDR3 contains 15 residues. In germline, CDR1 is SGHNT, CDR2 YYREEE (reference sequence). CDR3 in DNA: TGTGCCAGCAGCTCGCCTTCCGGGGTGATTCCTGAGCAGTTCTTC. It encodes CASSSPSGVIPEQFF.

The V and J genes are TRBV7-9 and TRBJ1-4; 9 bases match TRBD1. V was clipped by 6 bases and J by 7 bases; unmatched bases: 6. The CDR3 sequence is 14 residues long. Germline V gives CDR1 SEHNR, CDR2 FQNEAQ (reference sequence). The CDR3 region is CASRSTGGGEKLFF. As DNA, the CDR3 is TGTGCCAGCAGATCGACAGGGGGAGGTGAAAAACTGTTTTTT.

The CDR3 protein is CASSPQRANTEAFF. CDR3 bases: TGTGCCAGCTCACCCCAAAGAGCGAACACTGAAGCTTTCTTT. The rearrangement links TRBV18 to TRBJ1-1; unclear D gene. This CDR3 has 14 residues. V was shortened by 3 bases and J by 1 base, with 9 bases between the two germline ends. Germline V lookup: CDR1 KGHSH, CDR2 LQKENI. The variable domain in full, completed from reference TRBV18 and TRBJ1-1, reads NAGVMQNPRHLVRRRGQEARLRCSPMKGHSHVYWYRQLPEEGLKFMVYLQKENIIDESGMPKERFSAEFPKEGPSILRIQQVVRGDSAAYFCASSPQRANTEAFFGQGTRLTVV.

CDR3: CASSSGLAGAGVDTQYF. The CDR3 nucleotides are TGTGCCAGCAGCTCAGGACTAGCGGGGGCCGGGGTAGATACGCAGTATTTT. V gene TRBV7-2 combines with J gene TRBJ2-3; TRBD2 matches 13 bases. Germline CDR1 is SGHTA and CDR2 is FQGNSA. CDR3 length equals 17 residues. J gave up 5 bases and V 4 bases, and 9 bases lay outside the gene matches.

The DNA of the CDR3 is TGTGCCAGCAGCATTTCGAGGGCGAGTGAAAAACTGTTTTTT. This encodes CASSISRASEKLFF. The chain carries TRBV11-2 and TRBJ1-4; no firm D call. The CDR3 sequence is 14 residues long. CDR1 is SGHAT, CDR2 FQNNGV, per germline. V lost 5 bases and J lost 7, with 14 bases in between.

The chain recombines TRBV30 with TRBJ1-2; 7 nucleotides match TRBD1. Germline values: CDR1 GTSNPN, CDR2 SVGIG (reference sequence). The CDR3 sequence is 15 residues long. The trim removed 1 base at V and 4 bases at J, leaving 9 bases unmatched. The CDR3 DNA reads TGTGCCTGGAGTGCAGGGGGTAGATCATCCTATGGCTACACCTTC. Translation gives CAWSAGGRSSYGYTF.

The chain joins TRBV6-5 to TRBJ1-5, with unresolved D. V lost 0 bases and J lost 1, with 7 bases in between. Germline V lookup: CDR1 MNHEY, CDR2 SVGAGI. CDR3 length equals 15 residues. CDR3 protein: CASSYSRGSNQPQHF. The CDR3 coding sequence is TGTGCCAGCAGTTACTCACGGGGAAGCAATCAGCCCCAGCATTTT.

The gene calls are TRBV3-1 (or the pseudogene TRBV3-2) and TRBJ1-2; possibly TRBD1 for D (5 bases). V shed 3 bases and J shed 0 bases, with 11 bases lying between them. This CDR3 has 15 amino acids. Looked up from germline, CDR1 is LGHDT and CDR2 is YNNKEL (reference sequence). The CDR3 DNA reads as TGTGCCAGCAGCCACCTGGGACTAACTAACTATGGCTACACCTTC. It yields the protein CASSHLGLTNYGYTF.

This chain links TRBV18 with TRBJ1-4; D remains ambiguous. The CDR3 covers 13 residues. The V end lost 6 bases, the J end lost 8 bases, and 13 bases lay between the germline ends. Germline CDR1 reads KGHSH; CDR2 reads LQKENI. As DNA, the CDR3 is TGTGCCAGCTCGAACGGGTTGAGGGAAAAACTGTTTTTT. Translating it yields CASSNGLREKLFF.

J is TRBJ1-2 and V is TRBV7-9; unclear D gene. From germline, CDR1 is SEHNR and CDR2 FQNEAQ (reference sequence). The CDR3 has 11 residues. The CDR3 sequence: CVSEVNYGYTF. The CDR3 DNA follows: TGTGTCTCGGAGGTCAACTATGGCTACACCTTC.